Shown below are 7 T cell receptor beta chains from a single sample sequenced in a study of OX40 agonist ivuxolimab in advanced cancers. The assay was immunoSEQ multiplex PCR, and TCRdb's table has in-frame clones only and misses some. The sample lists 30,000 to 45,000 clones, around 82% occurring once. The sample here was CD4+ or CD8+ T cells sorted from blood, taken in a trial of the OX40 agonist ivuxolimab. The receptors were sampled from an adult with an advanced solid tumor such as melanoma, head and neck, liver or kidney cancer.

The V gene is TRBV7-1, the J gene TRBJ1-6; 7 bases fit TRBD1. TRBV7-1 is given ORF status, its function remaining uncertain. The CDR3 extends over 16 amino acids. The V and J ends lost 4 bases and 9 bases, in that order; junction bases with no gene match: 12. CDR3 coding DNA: TGTGCCAGCAGCTTAGGATCCCGGGACAGCGGTTCACCCCTCCACTTT. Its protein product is CASSLGSRDSGSPLHF.

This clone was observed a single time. CDR3 nucleotides: TGTGCCAGCAGCTCTAGACAGGCGGGGTTCGGTGAGCAGTTCTTC. Residues: CASSSRQAGFGEQFF. The chain uses TRBV11-1 and TRBJ2-1; perhaps D is TRBD1 or TRBD2 (6 bases each). This CDR3 comprises 15 residues. CDR1 is SGHAT and CDR2 is FQDESV in the germline V gene (reference sequence). V was cut by 4 bases and J by 9 bases, with 19 bases left in between.

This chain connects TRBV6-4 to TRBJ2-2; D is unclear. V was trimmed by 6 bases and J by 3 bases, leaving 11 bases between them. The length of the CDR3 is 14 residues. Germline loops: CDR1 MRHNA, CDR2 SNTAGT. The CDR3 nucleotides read TGTGCCAGCAGACGAGCTGGGGACACCGGGGAGCTGTTTTTT. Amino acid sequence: CASRRAGDTGELFF.

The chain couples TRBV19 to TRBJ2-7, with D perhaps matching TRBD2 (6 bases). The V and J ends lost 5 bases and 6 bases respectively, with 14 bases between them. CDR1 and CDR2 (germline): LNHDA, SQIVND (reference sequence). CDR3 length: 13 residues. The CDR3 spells CASSRIRGSEQYF. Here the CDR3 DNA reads TGTGCCAGTAGTCGGATACGGGGGAGCGAGCAGTACTTC.

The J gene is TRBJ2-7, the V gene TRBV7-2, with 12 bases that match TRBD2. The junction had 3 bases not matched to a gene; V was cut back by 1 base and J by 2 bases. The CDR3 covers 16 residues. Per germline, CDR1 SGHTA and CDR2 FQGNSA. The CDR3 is CASSLGLAGGTYEQYF. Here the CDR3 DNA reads TGTGCCAGCAGCTTAGGGCTAGCGGGGGGGACCTACGAGCAGTACTTC.

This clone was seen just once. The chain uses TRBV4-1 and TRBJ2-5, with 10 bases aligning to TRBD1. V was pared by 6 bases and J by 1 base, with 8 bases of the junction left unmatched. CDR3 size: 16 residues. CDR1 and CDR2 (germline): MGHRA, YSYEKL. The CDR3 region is CASSRLGQGVQETQYF. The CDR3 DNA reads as TGCGCCAGCAGTCGCCTAGGACAGGGGGTCCAAGAGACCCAGTACTTC.

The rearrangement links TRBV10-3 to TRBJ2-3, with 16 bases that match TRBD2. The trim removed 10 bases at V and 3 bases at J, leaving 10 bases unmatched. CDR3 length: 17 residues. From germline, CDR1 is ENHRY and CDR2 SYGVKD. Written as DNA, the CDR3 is TGTGCCACTACTCCGGGACTAGCGGGGGGGCGGACAGATACGCAGTATTTT. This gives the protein CATTPGLAGGRTDTQYF.